These 9 T cell receptor beta chains were all obtained from the same sample, sequenced in a study of read filtering for tumor transcriptome and immune sequencing. The library was built from around 0.4 ug RNA with molecular barcoded adaptors for alpha/delta and beta/gamma chains. TCRdb re-derived calls from the reads in MiXCR, one entry per CDR3 protein. The profile shows about 14,000 distinct CDR3 sequences, roughly 20% of them singletons. Sequenced sample: a population of CD138-negative cells sorted from bone marrow. These receptor sequences come from a donor aged 40 or older with multiple myeloma.

This chain links TRBV25-1 with TRBJ1-4, with 8 positions matching TRBD1. The length of the CDR3 is 15 residues. Germline loops: CDR1 MGHDK, CDR2 SYGVNS. V lost 3 bases to trimming and J lost 7 bases; unmatched junction nucleotides: 7. CDR3 protein: CASSDSRGLGEKLFF. The DNA for the CDR3 is TGTGCCAGCAGTGACTCCAGGGGGCTGGGTGAAAAACTGTTTTTT. Variable domain in full (rest from reference TRBV25-1 and TRBJ1-4): EADIYQTPRYLVIGTGKKITLECSQTMGHDKMYWYQQDPGMELHLIHYSYGVNSTEKGDLSSESTVSRIRTEHFPLTLESARPSHTSQYLCASSDSRGLGEKLFFGSGTQLSVL.

This clonotype has a count of ten or more. CDR3 loop: CASAVRRANTEAFF. CDR3 nucleotides: TGTGCCAGTGCGGTGCGTAGGGCAAACACTGAAGCTTTCTTT. This rearrangement joins TRBV12-3 or TRBV12-4 to TRBJ1-1; D uncertain. The CDR3 runs 14 residues. Trimming shortened V by 9 bases and J by 2 bases, and 16 bases separated the two germline ends.

This clonotype was seen a handful of times. This chain links TRBV9 with TRBJ2-7; 7 nucleotides match TRBD2. The J segment lost 3 bases and the V segment lost 3 bases, leaving 9 bases of the junction unmatched. The CDR3 length is 15 residues. Germline values: CDR1 SGDLS, CDR2 YYNGEE. This CDR3 reads CASSAAGPGGYEQYF. CDR3 DNA sequence: TGTGCCAGCAGCGCGGCCGGGCCGGGGGGCTACGAGCAGTACTTC.

This clonotype appeared many times. The chain joins TRBV7-2 to TRBJ1-1; the D is unclear. Between the trimmed V and J ends, which lost 1 base and 8 bases, there was a span of 8 bases. The germline gives CDR1 SGHTA, CDR2 FQGNSA. This CDR3 contains 12 residues. The CDR3 region is CASSLGRQEAFF. CDR3 nucleotide sequence: TGTGCCAGCAGCTTAGGAAGACAAGAAGCTTTCTTT. Full variable domain (rest looked up from reference TRBV7-2 and TRBJ1-1): GAGVSQSPSNKVTEKGKDVELRCDPISGHTALYWYRQSLGQGLEFLIYFQGNSAPDKSGLPSDRFSAERTGGSVSTLTIQRTQQEDSAVYLCASSLGRQEAFFGQGTRLTVV.

The CDR3 protein is CASSPRAGTSGRGSYEQYF. For the CDR3, the DNA is TGTGCCAGCAGCCCAAGGGCCGGGACTAGCGGAAGGGGTTCCTACGAGCAGTACTTC. The V and J genes are TRBV7-9 and TRBJ2-7; TRBD2 matches 11 bases. CDR1 SEHNR and CDR2 FQNEAQ come from the germline V gene (reference sequence). The CDR3 loop spans 19 amino acids. After removal of 5 bases from V and 1 base from J, the junction contained 16 bases not matched to a gene.

Concerning this clonotype itself: Since no conserved phenylalanine or tryptophan closes the CDR3, a read error is the likely cause. The V and J genes are TRBV12-3 or TRBV12-4 and TRBJ1-1; D is ambiguous. The ends were cut back, 8 bases at V and 2 bases at J, with 18 bases in the middle. This CDR3 spans 15 amino acids. In DNA form, the CDR3 reads TGTGCCAGCGGTGCGGTGCGTAGGGTAAACACTGAAGCTTTCATT. It encodes CASGAVRRVNTEAFI.

This clonotype has a count of ten or more. Here the CDR3 DNA reads TGTGCCAGCACACCAAAGACAGGTTACACCGGGGAGCTGTTTTTT. It specifies CASTPKTGYTGELFF. This chain connects TRBV6-2 or TRBV6-3 to TRBJ2-2; D perhaps matches TRBD1 (6 bases). Germline CDR1 MNHEY, CDR2 SVGEGT. The CDR3 contains 15 residues. V was pared by 7 bases and J by 3 bases, with 15 bases between.

CDR3 sequence (DNA): TGTGCCAGCAGCCCGGGACTAGCGGCGGGCAATGAGCAGTTCTTC. It specifies CASSPGLAAGNEQFF. The chain joins TRBV7-8 to TRBJ2-1; the match to TRBD2 covers 11 bases. Germline-derived CDR1 and CDR2 are SGHVS and FQNEAQ. The V segment lost 5 bases and the J segment 6 bases; nucleotides outside the gene matches: 6. This CDR3 is built from 15 residues.

The chain combines TRBV9 with TRBJ2-1; D assignment may be TRBD1 or TRBD2 (5 bases each). V dropped 0 bases and J dropped 2 bases, with 12 bases sitting between them. This CDR3 spans 16 amino acids. In germline, CDR1 is SGDLS, CDR2 YYNGEE. CDR3: CASSVGFGGPYNEQFF. The CDR3 DNA sequence: TGTGCCAGCAGCGTAGGGTTTGGGGGTCCCTACAATGAGCAGTTCTTC.